One TCR beta chain is described in this entry. The Seattle patients joined while their infection was active and were tracked longitudinally afterward. The sample belongs to a study of blood T cell repertoires in COVID-19. Whole-study context: Whether acute or convalescent, the COVID-19 samples came from the United States, Italy and Spain. The cDNA or gDNA used as material had been derived from T cells, B-cell-depleted T cells, or PBMCs.

Under the authors' procedure: Amplification of reference gene primers provided the estimated nucleated cell counts. Data came from immunoSEQ multiplex PCR; TCRdb stores just in-frame clones and leaves some out. V and J calls and clone size are given by that table; D and trimming were obtained from the DNA. The sample lists about 200,000 clones; roughly 90% were seen once. The CDR3 is 11 amino acids. Germline CDR1 and CDR2: SEHNR and FQNEAQ (reference sequence). V was clipped by 2 bases and J by 8 bases, with 6 bases between them. The specimen was peripheral blood. The chain carries TRBV7-9 and TRBJ1-2; the D is unclear. This clonotype originated in a man aged 45-65 years with COVID-19, enrolled during active disease. The CDR3 region has the DNA TGTGCCAGCAGCTTACAGAACGGCTACACCTTC. Protein sequence: CASSLQNGYTF.